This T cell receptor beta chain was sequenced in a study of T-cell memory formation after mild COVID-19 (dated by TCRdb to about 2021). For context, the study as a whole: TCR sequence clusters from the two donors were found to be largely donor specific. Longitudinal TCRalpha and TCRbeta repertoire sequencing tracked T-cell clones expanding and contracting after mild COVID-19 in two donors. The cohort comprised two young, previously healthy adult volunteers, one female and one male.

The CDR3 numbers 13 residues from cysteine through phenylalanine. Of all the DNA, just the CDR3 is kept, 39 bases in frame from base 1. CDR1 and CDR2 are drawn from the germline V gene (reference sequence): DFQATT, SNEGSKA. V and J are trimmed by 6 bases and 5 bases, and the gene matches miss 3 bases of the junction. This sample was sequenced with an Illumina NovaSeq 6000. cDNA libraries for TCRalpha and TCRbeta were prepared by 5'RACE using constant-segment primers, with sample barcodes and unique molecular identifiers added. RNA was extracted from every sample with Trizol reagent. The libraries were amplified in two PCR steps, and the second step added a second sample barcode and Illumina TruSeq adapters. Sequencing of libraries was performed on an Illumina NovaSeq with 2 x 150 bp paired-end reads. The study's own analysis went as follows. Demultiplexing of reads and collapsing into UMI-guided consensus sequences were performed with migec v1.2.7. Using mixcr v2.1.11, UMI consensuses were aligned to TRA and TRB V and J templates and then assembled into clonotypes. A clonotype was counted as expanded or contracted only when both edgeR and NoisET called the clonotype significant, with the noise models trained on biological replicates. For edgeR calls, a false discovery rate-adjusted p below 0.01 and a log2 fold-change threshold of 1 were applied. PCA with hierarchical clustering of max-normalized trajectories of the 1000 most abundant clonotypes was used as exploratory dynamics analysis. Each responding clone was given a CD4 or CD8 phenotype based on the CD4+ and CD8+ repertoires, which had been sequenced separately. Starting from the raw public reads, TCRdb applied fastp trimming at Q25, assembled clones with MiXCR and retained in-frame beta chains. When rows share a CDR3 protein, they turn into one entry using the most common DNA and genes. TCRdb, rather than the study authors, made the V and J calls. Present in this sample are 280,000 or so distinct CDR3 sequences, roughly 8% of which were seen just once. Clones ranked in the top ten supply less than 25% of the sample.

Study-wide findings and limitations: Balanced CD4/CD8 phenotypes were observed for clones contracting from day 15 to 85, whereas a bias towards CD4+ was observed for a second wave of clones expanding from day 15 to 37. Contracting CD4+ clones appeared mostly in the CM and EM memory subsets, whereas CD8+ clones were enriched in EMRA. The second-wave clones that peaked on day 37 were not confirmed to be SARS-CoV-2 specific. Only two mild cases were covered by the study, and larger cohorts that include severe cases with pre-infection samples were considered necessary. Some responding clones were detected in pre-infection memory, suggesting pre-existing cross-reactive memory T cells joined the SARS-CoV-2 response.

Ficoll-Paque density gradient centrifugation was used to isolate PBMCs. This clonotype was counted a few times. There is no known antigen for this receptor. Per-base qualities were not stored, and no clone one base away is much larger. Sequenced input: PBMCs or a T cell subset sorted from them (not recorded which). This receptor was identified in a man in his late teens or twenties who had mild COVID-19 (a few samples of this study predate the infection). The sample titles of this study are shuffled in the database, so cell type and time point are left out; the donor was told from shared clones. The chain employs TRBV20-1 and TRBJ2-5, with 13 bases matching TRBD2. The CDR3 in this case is CSAGLAGFETQYF. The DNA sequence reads TGCAGTGCGGGACTAGCGGGGTTCGAGACCCAGTACTTC.